The 27 T cell receptor beta chains reported below all come from one sample, sequenced in a study of blood T cells in healthy people across ages. Primed by a sample-barcoded 5' primer and a J-beta primer mix, a second PCR proceeded for about 6 to 12 cycles. TCRdb passed the 5' RACE reads through MiXCR, listing each CDR3 protein once. Counted here are about 1.6 million distinct CDR3 sequences, roughly 32% occurring once; the ten biggest clones make up about 11%. Sequencing was done on a sample of blood. Receptor source: a woman younger than 45 in good health.

This chain links TRBV20-1 with TRBJ2-3; D is perhaps TRBD2 (6 bases). The CDR3 is made up of 15 amino acids. V was shortened by 3 bases and J by 2 bases, with 15 bases between the two germline ends. Germline V CDR1 and CDR2: DFQATT, SNEGSKA (reference sequence). The chain's CDR3 is CSASGGLLATDTQYF. CDR3 DNA sequence: TGCAGTGCTAGCGGCGGACTACTAGCCACAGATACGCAGTATTTT.

This chain links TRBV20-1 with TRBJ2-5; possible D gene TRBD2, 7 bases. The CDR3 has 15 residues. The germline gives CDR1 DFQATT, CDR2 SNEGSKA (reference sequence). Between the trimmed V and J ends, which lost 5 bases and 2 bases, there was a span of 18 bases. The CDR3 region has the DNA TGCAGTGCTCACCCCGGGGGGCCGGGACAAGAGACCCAGTACTTC. This codes for CSAHPGGPGQETQYF.

This clonotype was recorded a few times. The rearrangement joins TRBV28 to TRBJ2-7; perhaps TRBD1 as D (5 bases). In germline, CDR1 is MDHEN, CDR2 SYDVKM. With 6 bases removed from V and 0 bases from J, the gap between germline ends came to 12 bases. The CDR3 has 14 residues. The CDR3 nucleotides are TGTGCCAGCAGCCACCCGACAGTCTCCTACGAGCAGTACTTC. It yields the protein CASSHPTVSYEQYF. The full variable domain, rest sourced from reference TRBV28 and TRBJ2-7, is DVKVTQSSRYLVKRTGEKVFLECVQDMDHENMFWYRQDPGLGLRLIYFSYDVKMKEKGDIPEGYSVSREKKERFSLILESASTNQTSMYLCASSHPTVSYEQYFGPGTRLTVT.

The CDR3 reads CASSQEITDWRPQHF. The CDR3 DNA follows: TGCGCCAGCAGCCAAGAAATAACAGATTGGCGGCCCCAGCATTTT. This rearrangement joins TRBV4-1 to TRBJ1-5; D is uncertain. CDR3 size: 15 residues. Germline V lookup: CDR1 MGHRA, CDR2 YSYEKL. The ends were cut back, 0 bases at V and 9 bases at J, with 15 bases in the middle.

This clonotype was observed a handful of times. The chain is built from TRBV25-1 and TRBJ1-6; D may be TRBD1 (5 bases). Trimming removed 6 bases from V and 7 bases from J, with 16 bases in between. The CDR3 length is 15 residues. Per germline, CDR1 MGHDK and CDR2 SYGVNS. The CDR3 loop is CASSPRGRGNSPLHF. As DNA, the CDR3 is TGTGCCAGCAGCCCCCGGGGGAGGGGAAATTCACCCCTCCACTTT. Combining the CDR3 with reference TRBV25-1 and TRBJ1-6 gives the whole variable domain EADIYQTPRYLVIGTGKKITLECSQTMGHDKMYWYQQDPGMELHLIHYSYGVNSTEKGDLSSESTVSRIRTEHFPLTLESARPSHTSQYLCASSPRGRGNSPLHFGNGTRLTVT.

V is TRBV5-1 and J is TRBJ2-3; 11 nucleotides match TRBD2. V was clipped by 7 bases and J by 4 bases; unmatched bases: 5. The CDR3 runs to 14 residues. Per germline, CDR1 SGHRS and CDR2 YFSETQ. The CDR3: CASASGRTSDTQYF. The CDR3 DNA is TGCGCCAGCGCTAGCGGGAGGACTTCAGATACGCAGTATTTT. The whole variable domain, filled in from reference TRBV5-1 and TRBJ2-3, reads KAGVTQTPRYLIKTRGQQVTLSCSPISGHRSVSWYQQTPGQGLQFLFEYFSETQRNKGNFPGRFSGRQFSNSRSEMNVSTLELGDSALYLCASASGRTSDTQYFGPGTRLTVL.

This clonotype came up a few times. The chain is built from TRBV5-1 and TRBJ2-2; D gene unclear. This CDR3 spans 14 amino acids. The V end was cut by 0 bases, the J end by 5 bases, with 8 bases between. Germline V gene lookup returns CDR1 SGHRS and CDR2 YFSETQ. CDR3 nucleotides: TGCGCCAGCAGCTTGGACATAAGAACCGGGGAGCTGTTTTTT. Translating it yields CASSLDIRTGELFF.

The gene calls are TRBV7-8 and TRBJ2-2; the D is unclear. From germline, CDR1 is SGHVS and CDR2 FQNEAQ. V dropped 1 base and J dropped 5 bases, with 14 bases sitting between them. CDR3 length: 16 amino acids. CDR3 nucleotides: TGTGCCAGCAGCTTAGAACCAGCGAGAGAGACCGGGGAGCTGTTTTTT. It translates to CASSLEPARETGELFF.

The gene calls are TRBV5-1 and TRBJ2-7; 10 positions agree with TRBD1. V lost 4 bases to trimming and J lost 3 bases; unmatched junction nucleotides: 10. Germline-derived CDR1 and CDR2 are SGHRS and YFSETQ. There are 16 residues in the CDR3. The DNA of the CDR3 is TGCGCCAGCAGCCCCTTAGGGACAGGGGTTCTCTACGAGCAGTACTTC. This sequence encodes CASSPLGTGVLYEQYF. The variable domain in full, completed from reference TRBV5-1 and TRBJ2-7, reads KAGVTQTPRYLIKTRGQQVTLSCSPISGHRSVSWYQQTPGQGLQFLFEYFSETQRNKGNFPGRFSGRQFSNSRSEMNVSTLELGDSALYLCASSPLGTGVLYEQYFGPGTRLTVT.

This clonotype was observed a handful of times. The V call is TRBV7-9, the J call TRBJ2-7; D is uncertain. CDR1 is SEHNR, CDR2 FQNEAQ, per germline (reference sequence). V was cut by 1 base and J by 6 bases, with 16 bases left in between. This CDR3 region has 15 residues. The CDR3 loop is CASSLGRGKLGEQYF. As DNA, the CDR3 is TGTGCCAGCAGCTTAGGGCGAGGCAAGTTGGGCGAGCAGTACTTC.

Points on this clonotype: A much larger clone differs from this one at a single base, so this may be a read error. V is TRBV9 and J is TRBJ2-7; the D gene is possibly TRBD2 (6 bases). This CDR3 region has 15 residues. V was shortened by 2 bases and J by 1 base, with 13 bases between the two germline ends. CDR1 is SGDLS and CDR2 is YYNGEE in the germline V gene. This CDR3 is CASSVGRGRSYEQYF. The CDR3 nucleotides are TGTGCCAGCAGCGTTGGACGGGGGAGATCCTACGAGCAGTACTTC.

J is TRBJ2-3 and V is TRBV9, with TRBD2 matching 9 bases. The V gene's germline CDR1 is SGDLS and CDR2 YYNGEE. Germline trimming cut 4 bases from V and 8 bases from J; bases unmatched to any gene: 8. The CDR3 is 14 residues long. DNA for the CDR3: TGTGCCAGCAGCAGTGGCGGGGGGGCGTCTACGCAGTATTTT. Amino acids: CASSSGGGASTQYF.

The rearrangement uses TRBV21-1 and TRBJ1-1. TRBV21-1 counts as a pseudogene. This CDR3 is built from 13 residues. The CDR3 sequence is CASSTTANTEAFF. The CDR3 bases are TGTGCCAGCAGCACAACGGCGAACACTGAAGCTTTCTTT.

There are many counts of this clonotype. The V and J genes are TRBV12-3 or TRBV12-4 and TRBJ1-1, with D unclear. The CDR3 consists of 11 residues. The germline V and J ends were trimmed by 8 bases and 1 base, with 5 bases remaining between them. CDR3 amino acids: CASLGNTEAFF. CDR3 nucleotide sequence: TGTGCCAGCCTGGGGAACACTGAAGCTTTCTTT.

This clonotype has a handful of counts. V and J are TRBV9 and TRBJ1-1; D is unclear. Trimming pared 1 base from V and 3 bases from J, leaving 7 bases between. The CDR3 covers 13 residues. Germline CDR1 is SGDLS and CDR2 is YYNGEE. The CDR3 region is CASSVSYYTEAFF. For the CDR3, the DNA is TGTGCCAGCAGCGTAAGCTATTACACTGAAGCTTTCTTT.

In this sample, this clonotype turned up a few times. V and J are TRBV28 and TRBJ2-7; D is uncertain. Germline CDR1 MDHEN, CDR2 SYDVKM. V was trimmed by 2 bases and J by 12 bases, leaving 11 bases between them. The CDR3 is 11 residues long. Here the CDR3 reads CASSLKGISYF. In DNA, the CDR3 is TGTGCCAGCAGTTTAAAGGGCATATCGTACTTC.

Ten or more counts support this clonotype. The rearrangement joins TRBV29-1 to TRBJ1-2, with 11 bases that match TRBD1. V gave up 1 base and J gave up 7 bases; unmatched junction bases: 5. Germline V gives CDR1 SQVTM, CDR2 ANQGSEA. This CDR3 contains 14 residues. CDR3 bases: TGCAGCGTTGAAGCCGGGGACAGGGGGGTTGGCTACACCTTC. This gives the protein CSVEAGDRGVGYTF.

CDR3 protein: CASSEVERGLYGYTF. In DNA form, the CDR3 reads TGTGCCAGCAGTGAAGTGGAAAGGGGGCTGTATGGCTACACCTTC. The chain links TRBV6-1 to TRBJ1-2; TRBD1 matches 7 bases. The length of the CDR3 is 15 residues. With 1 base clipped from V and 5 bases from J, the junction kept 7 bases outside the gene matches. Germline V gene lookup returns CDR1 MNHNS and CDR2 SASEGT.

In its sample, this clonotype was seen a few times. The V call is TRBV20-1, the J call TRBJ1-2; 10 positions agree with TRBD1. Trimming took 4 bases from V and 8 from J; bases not matched to a gene: 10. Germline V CDR1 and CDR2: DFQATT, SNEGSKA (reference sequence). This CDR3 comprises 14 residues. The DNA of the CDR3 is TGCAGTGCTACCGGGACAGGGGACCCCCAAGGCTACACCTTC. Its protein is CSATGTGDPQGYTF.

The genes are TRBV6-4 and TRBJ2-1; 9 positions match TRBD2. With 2 bases clipped from V and 1 base from J, the junction kept 6 bases outside the gene matches. The CDR3 extends over 17 amino acids. Germline V gives CDR1 MRHNA, CDR2 SNTAGT. CDR3 loop: CASSDLPSGVSYNEQFF. The CDR3 DNA sequence: TGTGCCAGCAGTGACCTCCCTAGCGGGGTTTCCTACAATGAGCAGTTCTTC.

For this clonotype: Relative to the germline gene, one junction end is altered; a read error may explain this. The gene calls are TRBV6-6 and TRBJ2-1, with D possibly matching TRBD2 (6 bases). The CDR3 is 15 amino acids. Germline V gene sequence: CDR1 MNHNY, CDR2 SVGAGI (reference sequence). The CDR3 spells CTSSSPTSSYNEQFF. CDR3 nucleotide sequence: TGTACCAGCAGTTCCCCGACTAGCTCCTACAATGAGCAGTTCTTC.

This clonotype turned up a few times. The V gene is TRBV7-9, the J gene TRBJ2-3, with 7 bases fitting TRBD2. Germline CDR1 and CDR2: SEHNR and FQNEAQ (reference sequence). The CDR3 sequence is 16 residues long. The J segment lost 5 bases and the V segment lost 5 bases, leaving 13 bases of the junction unmatched. CDR3 in amino acids: CASSPSPAGAGDTQYF. The CDR3 region has the DNA TGTGCCAGCAGCCCAAGTCCGGCGGGAGCGGGAGATACGCAGTATTTT.

The chain couples TRBV7-9 to TRBJ2-5; D may be TRBD1 or TRBD2 (7 bases each). CDR1 and CDR2 (germline): SEHNR, FQNEAQ (reference sequence). V lost 0 bases to trimming and J lost 5 bases, with 16 bases between them. The CDR3 extends over 16 amino acids. Here the CDR3 DNA reads TGTGCCAGCAGCTTAGCGCCGAGCAGGGGGGGTGAGACCCAGTACTTC. This encodes CASSLAPSRGGETQYF.

This clonotype was observed at least ten times. The V call is TRBV4-1, the J call TRBJ2-6; D not resolved. V was pared by 1 base and J by 0 bases, with 10 bases between. From germline, CDR1 is MGHRA and CDR2 YSYEKL. The CDR3 totals 17 residues. As DNA, the CDR3 is TGCGCCAGCAGCCAAGGGGTTGCCGTCTCTGGGGCCAACGTCCTGACTTTC. Translating gives CASSQGVAVSGANVLTF.

This clonotype has a count of ten or more. The V gene is TRBV20-1, the J gene TRBJ2-1, with D perhaps matching TRBD2 (6 bases). Germline values: CDR1 DFQATT, CDR2 SNEGSKA (reference sequence). Trimming stripped 7 bases from V and 8 bases from J, with 18 bases between. The CDR3 contains 13 residues. The CDR3 nucleotides are TGCAGTGATCGACTAGGGTCTGGTCATGAGCAGTTCTTC. Encoded protein: CSDRLGSGHEQFF.

The CDR3 DNA reads as TGCAGTGCGCCAGTGGTGATAGCGGGCTACAATGAGCAGTTCTTC. Encoded protein: CSAPVVIAGYNEQFF. This chain joins TRBV20-1 and TRBJ2-1; TRBD2 agrees at 7 bases. CDR3 length: 15 residues. The ends lost 6 bases at V and 3 bases at J; junction bases unmatched: 11. Germline V gene sequence: CDR1 DFQATT, CDR2 SNEGSKA (reference sequence).

Turning to this clonotype: The junction departs from germline at one end; a sequencing error may be responsible. The chain is built from TRBV5-1 and TRBJ1-2; D call uncertain. Germline loops: CDR1 SGHRS, CDR2 YFSETQ. CDR3 length: 11 amino acids. The CDR3 here is CASSLEGGCTF. The DNA for the CDR3 is TGCGCCAGCAGCCTGGAGGGTGGCTGCACCTTC.